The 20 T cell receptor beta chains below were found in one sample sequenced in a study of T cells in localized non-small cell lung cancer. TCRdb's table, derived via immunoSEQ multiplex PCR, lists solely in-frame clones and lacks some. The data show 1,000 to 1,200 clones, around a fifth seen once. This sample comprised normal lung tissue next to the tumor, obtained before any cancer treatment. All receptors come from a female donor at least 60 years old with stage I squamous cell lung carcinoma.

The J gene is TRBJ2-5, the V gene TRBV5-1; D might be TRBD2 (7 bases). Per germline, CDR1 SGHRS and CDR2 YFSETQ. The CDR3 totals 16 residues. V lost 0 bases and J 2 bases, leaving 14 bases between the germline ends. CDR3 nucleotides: TGCGCCAGCAGCTTGGAGGGGGGGCGAGTTCAAGAGACCCAGTACTTC. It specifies CASSLEGGRVQETQYF.

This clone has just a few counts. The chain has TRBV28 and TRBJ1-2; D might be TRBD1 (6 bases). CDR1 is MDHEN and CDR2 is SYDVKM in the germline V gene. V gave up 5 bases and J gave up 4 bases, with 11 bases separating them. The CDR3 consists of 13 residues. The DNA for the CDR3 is TGTGCCAGCAGTCGGGACACCATCTATGGCTACACCTTC. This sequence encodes CASSRDTIYGYTF.

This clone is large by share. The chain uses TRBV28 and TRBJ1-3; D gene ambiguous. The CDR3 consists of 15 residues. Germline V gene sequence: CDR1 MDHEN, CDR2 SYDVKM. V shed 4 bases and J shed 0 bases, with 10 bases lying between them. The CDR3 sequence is CASSSPIGSGNTIYF. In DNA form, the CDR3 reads TGTGCCAGCAGTTCTCCCATTGGCTCTGGAAACACCATATATTTT.

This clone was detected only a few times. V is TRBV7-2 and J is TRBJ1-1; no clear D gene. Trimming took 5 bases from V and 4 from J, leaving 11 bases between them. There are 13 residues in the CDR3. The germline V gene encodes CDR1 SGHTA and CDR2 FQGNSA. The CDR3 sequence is CASSIQSGTEAFF. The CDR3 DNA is TGTGCCAGCAGCATCCAGTCGGGCACTGAAGCTTTCTTT.

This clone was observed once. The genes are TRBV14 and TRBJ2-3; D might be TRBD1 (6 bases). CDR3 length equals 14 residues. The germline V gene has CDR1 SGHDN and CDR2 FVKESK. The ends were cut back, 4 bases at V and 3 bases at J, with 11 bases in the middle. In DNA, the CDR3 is TGTGCCAGCAGCCCCCGACAGGAGACAGATACGCAGTATTTT. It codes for CASSPRQETDTQYF.

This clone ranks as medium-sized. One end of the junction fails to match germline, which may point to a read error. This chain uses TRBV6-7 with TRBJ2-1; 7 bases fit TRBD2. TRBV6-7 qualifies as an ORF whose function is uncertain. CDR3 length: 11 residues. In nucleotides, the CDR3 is TGTGCCAGCAGGGAGGGACTATCTCGCCTCTTC. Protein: CASREGLSRLF.

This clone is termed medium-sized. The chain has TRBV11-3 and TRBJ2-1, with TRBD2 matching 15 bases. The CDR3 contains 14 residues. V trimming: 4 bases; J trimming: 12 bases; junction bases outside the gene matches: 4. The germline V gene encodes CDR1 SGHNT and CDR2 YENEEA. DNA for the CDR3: TGTGCCAGCAGCTCCGGACTAGCGGGAGGGTCGCAGTTCTTC. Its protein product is CASSSGLAGGSQFF.

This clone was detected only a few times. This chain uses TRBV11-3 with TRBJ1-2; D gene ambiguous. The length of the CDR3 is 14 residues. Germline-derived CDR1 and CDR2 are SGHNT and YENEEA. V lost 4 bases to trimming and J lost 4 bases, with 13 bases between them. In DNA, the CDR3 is TGTGCCAGCAGCTACTGGATGGGGAGCTATGGCTACACCTTC. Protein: CASSYWMGSYGYTF.

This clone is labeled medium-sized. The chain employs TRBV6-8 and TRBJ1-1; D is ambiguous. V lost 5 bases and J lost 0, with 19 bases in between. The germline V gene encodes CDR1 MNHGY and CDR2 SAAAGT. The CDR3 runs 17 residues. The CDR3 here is CASSHAGRAGMNTEAFF. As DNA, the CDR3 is TGTGCCAGCAGTCACGCCGGAAGGGCCGGCATGAACACTGAAGCTTTCTTT.

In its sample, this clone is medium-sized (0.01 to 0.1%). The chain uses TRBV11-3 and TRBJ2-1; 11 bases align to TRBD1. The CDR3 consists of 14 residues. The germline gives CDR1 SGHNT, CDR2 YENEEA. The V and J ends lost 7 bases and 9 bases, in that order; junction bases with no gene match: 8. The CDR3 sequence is CASTIQGQGVEQFF. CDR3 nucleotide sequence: TGTGCCAGCACCATCCAGGGACAGGGGGTTGAGCAGTTCTTC.

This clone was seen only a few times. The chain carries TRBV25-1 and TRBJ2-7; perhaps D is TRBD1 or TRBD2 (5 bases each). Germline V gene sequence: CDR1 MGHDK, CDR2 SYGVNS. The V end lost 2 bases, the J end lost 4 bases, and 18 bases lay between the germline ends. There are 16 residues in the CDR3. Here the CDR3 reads CASSEEGFGAPYEQYF. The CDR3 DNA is TGTGCCAGCAGTGAAGAAGGCTTCGGGGCCCCATACGAGCAGTACTTC.

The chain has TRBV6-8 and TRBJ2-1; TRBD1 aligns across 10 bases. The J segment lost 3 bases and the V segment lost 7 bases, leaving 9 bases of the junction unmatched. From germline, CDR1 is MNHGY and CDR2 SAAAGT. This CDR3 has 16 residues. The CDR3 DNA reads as TGTGCCAGCAATGAACCCCGGGACAGGGGCTACAATGAGCAGTTCTTC. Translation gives CASNEPRDRGYNEQFF.

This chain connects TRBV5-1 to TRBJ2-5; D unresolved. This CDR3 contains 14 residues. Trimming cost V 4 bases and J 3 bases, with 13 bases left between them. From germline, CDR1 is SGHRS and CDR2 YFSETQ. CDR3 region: CASSPLSREETQYF. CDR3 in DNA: TGCGCCAGCAGCCCTTTAAGCAGAGAAGAGACCCAGTACTTC.

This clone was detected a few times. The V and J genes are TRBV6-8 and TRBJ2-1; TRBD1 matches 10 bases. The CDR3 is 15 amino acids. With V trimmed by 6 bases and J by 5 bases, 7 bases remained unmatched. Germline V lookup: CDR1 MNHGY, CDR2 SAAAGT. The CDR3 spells CASSRRTGGNNEQFF. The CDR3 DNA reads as TGTGCCAGCAGCCGGCGGACAGGGGGGAACAATGAGCAGTTCTTC.

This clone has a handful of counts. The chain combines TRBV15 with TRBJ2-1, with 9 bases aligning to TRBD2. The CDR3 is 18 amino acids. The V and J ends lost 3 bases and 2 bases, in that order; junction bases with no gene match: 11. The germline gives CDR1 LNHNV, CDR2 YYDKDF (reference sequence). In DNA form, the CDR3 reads TGTGCCACCAGCAGCGATAGCGGGAGCGAGTTCCCCTACAATGAGCAGTTCTTC. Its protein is CATSSDSGSEFPYNEQFF.

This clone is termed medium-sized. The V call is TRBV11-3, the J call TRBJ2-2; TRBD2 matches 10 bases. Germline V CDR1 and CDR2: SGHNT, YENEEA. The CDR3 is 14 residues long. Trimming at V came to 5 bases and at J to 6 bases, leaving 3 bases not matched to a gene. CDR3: CASSPLAGAGELFF. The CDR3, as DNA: TGTGCCAGCAGCCCCCTAGCGGGAGCCGGGGAGCTGTTTTTT. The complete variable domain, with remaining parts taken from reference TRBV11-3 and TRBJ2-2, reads EAGVVQSPRYKIIEKKQPVAFWCNPISGHNTLYWYLQNLGQGPELLIRYENEEAVDDSQLPKDRFSAERLKGVDSTLKIQPAELGDSAVYLCASSPLAGAGELFFGEGSRLTVL.

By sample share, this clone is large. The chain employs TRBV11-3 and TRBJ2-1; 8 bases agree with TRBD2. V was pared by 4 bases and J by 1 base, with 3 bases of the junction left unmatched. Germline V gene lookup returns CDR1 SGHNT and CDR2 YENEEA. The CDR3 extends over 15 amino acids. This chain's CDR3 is CASSSSGRSYNEQFF. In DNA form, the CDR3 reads TGTGCCAGCAGCTCCAGCGGGAGATCCTACAATGAGCAGTTCTTC.

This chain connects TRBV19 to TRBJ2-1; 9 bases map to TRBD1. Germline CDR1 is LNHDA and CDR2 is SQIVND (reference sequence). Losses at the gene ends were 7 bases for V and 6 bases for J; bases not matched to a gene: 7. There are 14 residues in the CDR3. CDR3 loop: CASTSRQGGNEQFF. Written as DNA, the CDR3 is TGTGCCAGTACCTCAAGACAGGGGGGCAATGAGCAGTTCTTC.

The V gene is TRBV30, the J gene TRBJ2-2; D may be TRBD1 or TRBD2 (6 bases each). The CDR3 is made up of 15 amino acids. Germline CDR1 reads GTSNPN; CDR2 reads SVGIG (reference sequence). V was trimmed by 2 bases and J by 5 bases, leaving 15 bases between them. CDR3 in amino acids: CAWSPRGLRTGELFF. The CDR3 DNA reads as TGTGCCTGGAGTCCACGGGGGCTGAGAACCGGGGAGCTGTTTTTT. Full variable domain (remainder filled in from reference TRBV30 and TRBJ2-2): SQTIHQWPATLVQPVGSPLSLECTVEGTSNPNLYWYRQAAGRGLQLLFYSVGIGQISSEVPQNLSASRPQDRQFILSSKKLLLSDSGFYLCAWSPRGLRTGELFFGEGSRLTVL.

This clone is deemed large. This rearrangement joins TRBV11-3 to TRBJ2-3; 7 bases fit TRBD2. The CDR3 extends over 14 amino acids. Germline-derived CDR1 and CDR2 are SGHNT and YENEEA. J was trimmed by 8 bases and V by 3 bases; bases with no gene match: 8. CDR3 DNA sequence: TGTGCCAGCAGCTTGGGGCGGGAGTTGGTTACGCAGTATTTT. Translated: CASSLGRELVTQYF. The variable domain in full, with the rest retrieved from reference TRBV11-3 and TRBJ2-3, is EAGVVQSPRYKIIEKKQPVAFWCNPISGHNTLYWYLQNLGQGPELLIRYENEEAVDDSQLPKDRFSAERLKGVDSTLKIQPAELGDSAVYLCASSLGRELVTQYFGPGTRLTVL.